This T cell receptor beta chain was observed in a study of T cells in Graves' hyperthyroidism and ophthalmopathy. General study points: Most thyroid clonotypes that were expanded above 0.001 also turned up in blood.

In its sample, this clonotype was seen a few times. Its target is unknown. Trimming cost V 7 bases and J 6 bases, with 26 bases left between them. Per germline, CDR1 SGHRS and CDR2 YFSETQ. The CDR3 covers 17 residues. Amplification yielded TCR beta CDR3 regions, with RNA transcripts as the source. A set of HTBI primers served as the primers for a first-round RT-PCR of the TCR CDR3. One entry per CDR3 protein results from TCRdb running MiXCR on the multiplex PCR reads. The sample comprises approximately 710,000 distinct CDR3 sequences, around a sixth of which are singletons, and about a sixth rests with the top ten.

The sequenced sample was blood. This clonotype originated in a man aged 45-65 years with Graves' hyperthyroidism. This sequence joins TRBV5-1 and TRBJ1-5, with D tentatively TRBD1 (6 bases). CDR3 DNA: TGCGCCAGCTCCGCCCGACCGAAACAGGGAATAGGTCAGCCCCAGCATTTT. Translation: CASSARPKQGIGQPQHF.